This T cell receptor (beta chain) was sequenced during a study of control samples from healthy donors and cancer patients. The assay was immunoSEQ multiplex PCR, and TCRdb's table has in-frame clones only and misses some. This sample has about 410,000 clones, with 80% to 95% found just once. V was trimmed by 7 bases and J by 5 bases, leaving 17 bases between them. The CDR3 consists of 13 residues. The germline V gene encodes CDR1 SQVTM and CDR2 ANQGSEA. Sequencing was performed on PBMCs. The receptor comes from a man aged 40-49 years with head and neck cancer. The genes are TRBV29-1 and TRBJ2-5, with D perhaps TRBD1 (5 bases). CDR3 DNA sequence: TGCAGCGCAGGACAAGGGATAGGGGAGACCCAGTACTTC. It codes for CSAGQGIGETQYF.